The 14 T cell receptor beta chains below come from one sample, sequenced in a study of shared clonotypes between healthy human individuals. Clones were sequenced by immunoSEQ multiplex PCR, and TCRdb holds only the in-frame ones, with some missing. Among some 2.1 million clones listed, about 95% were seen once. Selected positively for CCR7 and CD45RO-negative, naive CD8 cells excluded terminally differentiated effector memory CD45RA+ cells. Specimen: naive CD8+ T cells sorted from blood. The receptors were gathered from a man aged 18 to 35 in good health.

V is TRBV5-4 and J is TRBJ2-7, with TRBD2 matching 10 bases. Losses at the gene ends were 3 bases for V and 4 bases for J; bases not matched to a gene: 4. Germline V gives CDR1 SGHNT, CDR2 YYREEE (reference sequence). This CDR3 contains 14 residues. The CDR3 nucleotides are TGTGCCAGCAGCTCCGGGACTAGCGCGTACGAGCAGTACTTC. It translates to CASSSGTSAYEQYF.

V and J are TRBV5-1 and TRBJ2-1; 8 bases map to TRBD1. There are 15 residues in the CDR3. Per the germline V gene, CDR1 is SGHRS and CDR2 is YFSETQ. With V trimmed by 4 bases and J by 3 bases, 6 bases remained unmatched. CDR3 bases: TGCGCCAGCAGCCCAACAGGGGGTTACTACAATGAGCAGTTCTTC. Its translation is CASSPTGGYYNEQFF.

This chain links TRBV27 with TRBJ1-2, with D possibly matching TRBD1 (5 bases). V lost 1 base and J 3 bases, leaving 9 bases between the germline ends. Per the germline V gene, CDR1 is MNHEY and CDR2 is SMNVEV (reference sequence). This CDR3 is built from 14 residues. The CDR3 sequence: CASSLYSRDYGYTF. The CDR3 bases are TGTGCCAGCAGTTTATATAGCAGGGACTATGGCTACACCTTC.

This rearrangement joins TRBV27 to TRBJ1-1, with 7 bases identical to TRBD1. The V gene's germline CDR1 is MNHEY and CDR2 SMNVEV (reference sequence). With V trimmed by 4 bases and J by 5 bases, 10 bases remained unmatched. CDR3 length: 15 amino acids. CDR3 in DNA: TGTGCCAGCAGTTCGAGGGGGCCAGGGTGGACTGAAGCTTTCTTT. Its protein is CASSSRGPGWTEAFF.

J is TRBJ1-3 and V is TRBV4-3; D is unresolved. Trimming pared 0 bases from V and 0 bases from J, leaving 6 bases between. This CDR3 is built from 15 residues. Germline lookup yields CDR1 LGHNA and CDR2 YSLEER. CDR3: CASSQDTSSGNTIYF. CDR3 coding DNA: TGCGCCAGCAGCCAAGATACGTCCTCTGGAAACACCATATATTTT.

Only one count was recorded for this clone. The sample has other DNA sequences that encode this CDR3 too. The chain joins TRBV5-6 to TRBJ1-1; D is unclear. The CDR3 totals 11 residues. The germline gives CDR1 SGHDT, CDR2 YYEEEE. Trimming removed 1 base at V and 4 bases at J, with 2 bases between. The DNA of the CDR3 is TGTGCCAGCAGCTTGAGCACTGAAGCTTTCTTT. Translated: CASSLSTEAFF.

This chain links TRBV5-4 with TRBJ2-3; 7 bases are shared with TRBD2. V gave up 0 bases and J gave up 1 base; unmatched junction bases: 5. Germline values: CDR1 SGHNT, CDR2 YYREEE (reference sequence). This CDR3 comprises 16 residues. In nucleotides, the CDR3 is TGTGCCAGCAGCTTGGCAGTGGCGGGGGGCACAGATACGCAGTATTTT. This translates into CASSLAVAGGTDTQYF.

This chain connects TRBV6-6 to TRBJ2-7, with 7 bases identical to TRBD1. J lost 7 bases, V lost 9 bases, and 12 bases had no gene match. This CDR3 is 13 amino acids long. Germline V gene lookup returns CDR1 MNHNY and CDR2 SVGAGI (reference sequence). In DNA form, the CDR3 reads TGTGCCAGTAGCCGGGACAGCGATGGAGAGCAGTACTTC. Encoded protein: CASSRDSDGEQYF.

The V and J genes are TRBV6-6 and TRBJ2-7; 7 positions agree with TRBD2. The ends lost 4 bases at V and 0 bases at J; junction bases unmatched: 3. This CDR3 region has 14 residues. The germline V gene encodes CDR1 MNHNY and CDR2 SVGAGI (reference sequence). The CDR3 region is CASSSSGNSYEQYF. The DNA of the CDR3 is TGTGCCAGCAGTTCCAGCGGGAACTCCTACGAGCAGTACTTC.

The J gene is TRBJ2-1, the V gene TRBV5-1; 9 bases are shared with TRBD1. The junction had 11 bases not matched to a gene; V was cut back by 9 bases and J by 4 bases. Germline CDR1 is SGHRS and CDR2 is YFSETQ. This CDR3 spans 15 amino acids. DNA of the CDR3: TGCGCCACCCAGGCAGGGACAGGGAATTACAATGAGCAGTTCTTC. It yields the protein CATQAGTGNYNEQFF.

The V gene is TRBV6-1, the J gene TRBJ1-5, with TRBD1 identical over 7 bases. Germline trimming cut 7 bases from V and 11 bases from J; bases unmatched to any gene: 5. This CDR3 is 11 amino acids long. Germline loops: CDR1 MNHNS, CDR2 SASEGT. Here the CDR3 reads CASTETGTQHF. CDR3 bases: TGTGCCAGCACCGAGACAGGGACCCAGCATTTT.

The chain uses TRBV9 and TRBJ2-1; 8 bases are shared with TRBD2. The CDR3 is 14 amino acids. Germline CDR1 and CDR2: SGDLS and YYNGEE. V lost 0 bases to trimming and J lost 8 bases; unmatched junction nucleotides: 4. The CDR3 is CASSVEAGGYEQFF. CDR3 coding DNA: TGTGCCAGCAGCGTAGAGGCGGGAGGTTATGAGCAGTTCTTC.

The V call is TRBV4-3, the J call TRBJ1-2; D remains unclear. Trimming took 0 bases from V and 6 from J, leaving 11 bases between them. Germline V gene sequence: CDR1 LGHNA, CDR2 YSLEER. The CDR3 loop spans 14 amino acids. In DNA, the CDR3 is TGCGCCAGCAGCCAAGATGGGAGGGATCATGGCTACACCTTC. Translation: CASSQDGRDHGYTF.

CDR3 residues: CASSGSTADYGYTF. The CDR3 DNA reads TGCGCCAGCAGCGGGTCGACAGCAGACTATGGCTACACCTTC. This chain joins TRBV5-1 and TRBJ1-2; possible D gene TRBD1, 5 bases. Trimming cost V 4 bases and J 3 bases, with 13 bases left between them. Germline V CDR1 and CDR2: SGHRS, YFSETQ. The CDR3 runs 14 residues.